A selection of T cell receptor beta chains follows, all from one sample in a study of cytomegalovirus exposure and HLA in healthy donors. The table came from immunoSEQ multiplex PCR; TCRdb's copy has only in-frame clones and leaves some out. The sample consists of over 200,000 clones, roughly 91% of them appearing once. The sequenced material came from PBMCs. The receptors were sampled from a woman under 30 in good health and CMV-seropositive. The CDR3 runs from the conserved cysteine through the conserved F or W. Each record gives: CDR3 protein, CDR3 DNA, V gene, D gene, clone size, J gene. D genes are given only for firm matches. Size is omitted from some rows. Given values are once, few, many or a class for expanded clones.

CDR3aa: CASASRPRGTEAFF
CDR3nt: TGTGCCAGCGCGAGCCGGCCACGGGGAACTGAAGCTTTCTTT
v_gene: TRBV18
d_gene: NA
abundance: once
j_gene: TRBJ1-1

CDR3aa: CASSDRRTGATYSNQPQHF
CDR3nt: TGTGCCAGCAGTGACCGGAGGACAGGGGCAACTTATAGCAATCAGCCCCAGCATTTT
v_gene: TRBV6-1
d_gene: TRBD1
abundance: NA
j_gene: TRBJ1-5

CDR3aa: CASSFRLAVSTDTQYF
CDR3nt: TGCGCCAGCAGCTTCCGACTAGCGGTTAGCACAGATACGCAGTATTTT
v_gene: TRBV5-1
d_gene: TRBD2
abundance: NA
j_gene: TRBJ2-3

CDR3aa: CASSRRGREGRVLVPDTQYF
CDR3nt: TGTGCCAGCAGCCGCAGGGGACGGGAGGGCCGGGTTCTAGTCCCAGATACGCAGTATTTT
v_gene: TRBV7-8
d_gene: TRBD2
abundance: NA
j_gene: TRBJ2-3

CDR3aa: CASSPLNRGIYEQYF
CDR3nt: TGCGCCAGCAGCCCATTGAACAGGGGGATCTACGAGCAGTACTTC
v_gene: TRBV5-1
d_gene: TRBD1
abundance: once
j_gene: TRBJ2-7

CDR3aa: CASSLRTGIYGEAFF
CDR3nt: TGTGCCAGCAGTCTACGGACAGGGATATATGGTGAAGCTTTCTTT
v_gene: TRBV27
d_gene: TRBD1
abundance: NA
j_gene: TRBJ1-1

CDR3aa: CASSLVTTGGVTDTQYF
CDR3nt: TGCGCCAGCAGCTTGGTTACCACAGGGGGTGTCACAGATACGCAGTATTTT
v_gene: TRBV5-1
d_gene: TRBD1
abundance: NA
j_gene: TRBJ2-3

CDR3aa: CASSLAQGLNTEAFF
CDR3nt: TGTGCCAGCAGCTTAGCGCAGGGGCTCAACACTGAAGCTTTCTTT
v_gene: TRBV7-6
d_gene: NA
abundance: NA
j_gene: TRBJ1-1

CDR3aa: CASKTQLAGGETQYF
CDR3nt: TGTGCCAGCAAAACGCAACTCGCGGGAGGGGAGACCCAGTACTTC
v_gene: TRBV27
d_gene: TRBD2
abundance: NA
j_gene: TRBJ2-5

CDR3aa: CASSLRGLERYEQYF
CDR3nt: TGTGCCAGCAGTCTCCGGGGACTAGAAAGGTACGAGCAGTACTTC
v_gene: TRBV27
d_gene: TRBD2
abundance: NA
j_gene: TRBJ2-7

CDR3aa: CASSLGGDEQYF
CDR3nt: TGCGCCAGCAGCTTGGGCGGGGACGAGCAGTACTTC
v_gene: TRBV5-1
d_gene: NA
abundance: once
j_gene: TRBJ2-7

CDR3aa: CASSYYYEQYF
CDR3nt: TGTGCCAGCAGTTACTACTACGAGCAGTACTTC
v_gene: TRBV28
d_gene: NA
abundance: once
j_gene: TRBJ2-7

CDR3aa: CASAEPASGRAEETQYF
CDR3nt: TGTGCCAGCGCGGAACCAGCTAGCGGGAGGGCCGAAGAGACCCAGTACTTC
v_gene: TRBV2
d_gene: TRBD2
abundance: NA
j_gene: TRBJ2-5

CDR3aa: CASSPRRGQNTGELFF
CDR3nt: TGTGCCAGCTCACCACGCAGGGGGCAGAACACCGGGGAGCTGTTTTTT
v_gene: TRBV18
d_gene: TRBD1
abundance: NA
j_gene: TRBJ2-2

CDR3aa: CASSPGQGYTGELFF
CDR3nt: TGTGCCAGCAGCCCGGGACAGGGTTACACCGGGGAGCTGTTTTTT
v_gene: TRBV27
d_gene: TRBD1
abundance: NA
j_gene: TRBJ2-2

CDR3aa: CASSFHSAGAGELFF
CDR3nt: TGTGCCAGCAGCTTTCATTCAGCAGGGGCCGGGGAGCTGTTTTTT
v_gene: TRBV7-9
d_gene: NA
abundance: NA
j_gene: TRBJ2-2

CDR3aa: CASSQDPGGEAGEQYF
CDR3nt: TGTGCCAGCAGCCAAGACCCGGGGGGGGAAGCGGGGGAGCAGTACTTC
v_gene: TRBV4-2
d_gene: TRBD2
abundance: once
j_gene: TRBJ2-7

CDR3aa: CASSPVANYGYTF
CDR3nt: TGTGCCAGCAGCCCCGTCGCTAACTATGGCTACACCTTC
v_gene: TRBV5-4
d_gene: NA
abundance: once
j_gene: TRBJ1-2

CDR3aa: CATGLAEAQETQYF
CDR3nt: TGTGCCACCGGACTAGCGGAGGCCCAAGAGACCCAGTACTTC
v_gene: TRBV18
d_gene: TRBD2
abundance: NA
j_gene: TRBJ2-5

CDR3aa: CASSSGQPYEQYF
CDR3nt: TGTGCCAGCAGTTCAGGACAACCCTACGAGCAGTACTTC
v_gene: TRBV27
d_gene: NA
abundance: NA
j_gene: TRBJ2-7

CDR3aa: CASSLVSISPYEQYF
CDR3nt: TGTGCCAGCAGCTTAGTTTCCATTTCCCCCTACGAGCAGTACTTC
v_gene: TRBV7-9
d_gene: NA
abundance: NA
j_gene: TRBJ2-7

CDR3aa: CASSARRSGTGNTIYF
CDR3nt: TGTGCCAGCAGCGCCCGTAGGTCCGGGACTGGAAACACCATATATTTT
v_gene: TRBV9
d_gene: NA
abundance: NA
j_gene: TRBJ1-3

CDR3aa: CSVDVSTDTQYF
CDR3nt: TGCAGCGTTGACGTGAGCACAGATACGCAGTATTTT
v_gene: TRBV29-1
d_gene: NA
abundance: NA
j_gene: TRBJ2-3

CDR3aa: CASSYLGGSLAYEQYF
CDR3nt: TGTGCCAGCAGTTACTTGGGGGGTTCCTTAGCCTACGAGCAGTACTTC
v_gene: TRBV6-5
d_gene: NA
abundance: NA
j_gene: TRBJ2-7

CDR3aa: CASSFLEGAPENGYTF
CDR3nt: TGTGCCAGCAGCTTTTTGGAGGGGGCTCCTGAGAATGGCTACACCTTC
v_gene: TRBV5-4
d_gene: TRBD1
abundance: NA
j_gene: TRBJ1-2

CDR3aa: CASSLGDGGYEQYF
CDR3nt: TGTGCCAGCAGTTTGGGGGACGGAGGGTACGAGCAGTACTTC
v_gene: TRBV27
d_gene: NA
abundance: NA
j_gene: TRBJ2-7

CDR3aa: CASSTPGLAGSGELFF
CDR3nt: TGTGCCAGCAGTACACCGGGACTAGCGGGATCCGGGGAGCTGTTTTTT
v_gene: TRBV7-2
d_gene: TRBD2
abundance: NA
j_gene: TRBJ2-2

CDR3aa: CASSRGAENTEAFF
CDR3nt: TGTGCCAGCAGTCGGGGGGCAGAGAACACTGAAGCTTTCTTT
v_gene: TRBV6-1
d_gene: NA
abundance: NA
j_gene: TRBJ1-1

CDR3aa: CASSINRRGIQYF
CDR3nt: TGTGCCAGTAGTATAAACAGACGTGGCATTCAGTACTTC
v_gene: TRBV19
d_gene: NA
abundance: NA
j_gene: TRBJ2-4

CDR3aa: CASSSSTEANYGYTF
CDR3nt: TGTGCCAGCAGTTCCTCGACAGAAGCTAACTATGGCTACACCTTC
v_gene: TRBV28
d_gene: NA
abundance: few
j_gene: TRBJ1-2

CDR3aa: CASSKGEIYEQYF
CDR3nt: TGTGCCAGCAGTAAGGGGGAAATCTACGAGCAGTACTTC
v_gene: TRBV2
d_gene: NA
abundance: NA
j_gene: TRBJ2-7

CDR3aa: CASSLPSGRGTDTQYF
CDR3nt: TGTGCCAGCAGCCTACCTAGCGGGAGGGGCACAGATACGCAGTATTTT
v_gene: TRBV9
d_gene: TRBD2
abundance: NA
j_gene: TRBJ2-3

CDR3aa: CASSLEGQGNEQFF
CDR3nt: TGTGCCAGCAGCTTAGAGGGCCAGGGAAATGAGCAGTTCTTC
v_gene: TRBV7-6
d_gene: NA
abundance: NA
j_gene: TRBJ2-1

CDR3aa: CASSLSARSSYEQYF
CDR3nt: TGTGCCAGCAGTTTATCCGCGAGGAGCTCCTACGAGCAGTACTTC
v_gene: TRBV27
d_gene: NA
abundance: NA
j_gene: TRBJ2-7

CDR3aa: CASSYGTSGTDTQYF
CDR3nt: TGTGCCAGCAGCTACGGGACTAGCGGCACAGATACGCAGTATTTT
v_gene: TRBV11-2
d_gene: TRBD2
abundance: NA
j_gene: TRBJ2-3

CDR3aa: CASSRDRGYEQYF
CDR3nt: TGTGCCAGCAGCCGGGACAGGGGCTACGAGCAGTACTTC
v_gene: TRBV6-1
d_gene: TRBD1
abundance: NA
j_gene: TRBJ2-7

CDR3aa: CSVGLAGRTDTQYF
CDR3nt: TGCAGCGTTGGACTAGCGGGGAGGACAGATACGCAGTATTTT
v_gene: TRBV29-1
d_gene: TRBD2
abundance: NA
j_gene: TRBJ2-3

CDR3aa: CASSSAGGVNSYEQYF
CDR3nt: TGCGCCAGCAGCTCTGCCGGGGGGGTCAACTCCTACGAGCAGTACTTC
v_gene: TRBV5-1
d_gene: TRBD2
abundance: NA
j_gene: TRBJ2-7

CDR3aa: CASSSQGRGQPQHF
CDR3nt: TGTGCCAGCAGTTCACAGGGACGGGGTCAGCCCCAGCATTTT
v_gene: TRBV27
d_gene: NA
abundance: NA
j_gene: TRBJ1-5

CDR3aa: CASSQLELTAMGQPQHF
CDR3nt: TGCGCCAGCAGCCAACTCGAATTGACAGCTATGGGACAGCCCCAGCATTTT
v_gene: TRBV4-1
d_gene: NA
abundance: NA
j_gene: TRBJ1-5